The clone carrying this TCR beta chain was recorded only once. The antigen is not known. The data derive from a study of shared clonotypes between healthy human individuals. After removal of 1 base from V and 0 bases from J, the junction contained 1 base not matched to a gene. Germline V gives CDR1 MNHNY, CDR2 SVGAGI (reference sequence). The CDR3 has 16 residues. Only in-frame clones appear in the TCRdb table, and some are missing; sequencing was by immunoSEQ multiplex PCR. The table lists approximately 2.1 million clones, about 92% of them singletons, with 0.35% to 0.45% in the top ten. Subsets obtained from CD4+ cells comprised CD45RA+ naive and CD45RA-negative memory cells. Study results and caveats: Incomplete sequencing of sorted subsets was indicated by rarefaction despite large depth. For naive CD4 cells, around 5% of clonotypes were shared across a few donors. When compared with the clonotypes that were shared by all four sorted-subset donors, the non-shared clonotypes turned out to have lower generation probabilities.

The TCR originated in a man between 18 and 35 years old in good health. Some clones in this sample may be carry-over from other donors' samples. Material: naive CD4+ T cells from PBMCs. Described subset: CD45RA+ positively selected. This chain uses TRBV6-6 with TRBJ1-3; 9 bases match TRBD1. CDR3 nucleotides: TGTGCCAGCAGTTACTGGGGACAGGGCTCTGGAAACACCATATATTTT. This codes for CASSYWGQGSGNTIYF.